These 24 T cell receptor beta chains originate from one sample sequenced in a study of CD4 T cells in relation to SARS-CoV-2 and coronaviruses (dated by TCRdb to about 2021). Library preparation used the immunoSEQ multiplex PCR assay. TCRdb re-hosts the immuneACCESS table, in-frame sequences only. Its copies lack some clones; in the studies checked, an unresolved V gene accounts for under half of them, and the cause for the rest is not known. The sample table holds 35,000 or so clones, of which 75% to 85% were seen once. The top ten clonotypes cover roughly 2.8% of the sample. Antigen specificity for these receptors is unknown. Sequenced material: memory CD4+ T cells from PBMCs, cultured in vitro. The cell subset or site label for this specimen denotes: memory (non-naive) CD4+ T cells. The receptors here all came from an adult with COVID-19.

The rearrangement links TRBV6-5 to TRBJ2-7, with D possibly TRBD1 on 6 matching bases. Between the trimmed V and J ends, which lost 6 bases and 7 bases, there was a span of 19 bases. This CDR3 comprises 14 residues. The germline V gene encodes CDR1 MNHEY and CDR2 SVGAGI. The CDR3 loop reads CASSDRWTVGEQYF. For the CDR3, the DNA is TGTGCCAGCAGCGACCGGTGGACAGTTGGGGAGCAGTACTTC.

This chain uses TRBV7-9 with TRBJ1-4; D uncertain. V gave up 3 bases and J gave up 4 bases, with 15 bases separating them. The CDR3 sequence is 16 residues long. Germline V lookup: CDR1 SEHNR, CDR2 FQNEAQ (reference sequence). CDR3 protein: CASSLSASAGNEKLFF. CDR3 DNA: TGTGCCAGCAGCTTGAGTGCCAGCGCTGGTAATGAAAAACTGTTTTTT.

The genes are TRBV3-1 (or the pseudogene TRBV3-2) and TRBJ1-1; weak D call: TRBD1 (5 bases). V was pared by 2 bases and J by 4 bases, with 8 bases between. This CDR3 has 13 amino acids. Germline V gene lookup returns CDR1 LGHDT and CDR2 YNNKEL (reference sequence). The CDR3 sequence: CASSQPGTTEAFF. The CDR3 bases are TGTGCCAGCAGCCAACCCGGGACCACTGAAGCTTTCTTT.

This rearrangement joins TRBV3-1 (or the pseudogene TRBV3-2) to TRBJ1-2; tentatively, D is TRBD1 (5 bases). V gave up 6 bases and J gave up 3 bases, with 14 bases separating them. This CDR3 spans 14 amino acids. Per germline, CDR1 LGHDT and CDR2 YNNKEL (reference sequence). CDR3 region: CASSRGGAYYGYTF. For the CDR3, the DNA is TGTGCCAGCAGTCGGGGCGGGGCGTACTATGGCTACACCTTC.

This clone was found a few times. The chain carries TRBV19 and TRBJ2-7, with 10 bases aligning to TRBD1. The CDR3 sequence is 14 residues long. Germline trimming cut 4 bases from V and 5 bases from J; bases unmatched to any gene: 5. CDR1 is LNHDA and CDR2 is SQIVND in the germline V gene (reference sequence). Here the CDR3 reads CASSRTGGFDEQYF. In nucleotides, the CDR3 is TGTGCCAGTAGTAGGACAGGGGGATTCGACGAGCAGTACTTC.

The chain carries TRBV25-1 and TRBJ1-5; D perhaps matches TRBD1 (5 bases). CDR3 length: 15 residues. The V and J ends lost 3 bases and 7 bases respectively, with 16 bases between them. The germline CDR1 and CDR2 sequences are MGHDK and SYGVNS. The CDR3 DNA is TGTGCCAGCAGTGACTGGAGGGGTCCACGGCAGCCCCAGCATTTT. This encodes CASSDWRGPRQPQHF.

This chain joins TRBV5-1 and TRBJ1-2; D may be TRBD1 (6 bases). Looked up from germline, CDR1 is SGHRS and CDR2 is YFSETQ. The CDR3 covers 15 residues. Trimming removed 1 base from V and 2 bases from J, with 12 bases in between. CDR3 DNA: TGCGCCAGCAGCTTGAGTGGGGGCCCAAACTATGGCTACACCTTC. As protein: CASSLSGGPNYGYTF.

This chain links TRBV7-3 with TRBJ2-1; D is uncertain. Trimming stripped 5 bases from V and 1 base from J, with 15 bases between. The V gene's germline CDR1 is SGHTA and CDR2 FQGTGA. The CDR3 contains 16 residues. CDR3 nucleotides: TGTGCCAGCAGCCCCGCACCCCTAGGGTCCTACAATGAGCAGTTCTTC. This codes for CASSPAPLGSYNEQFF.

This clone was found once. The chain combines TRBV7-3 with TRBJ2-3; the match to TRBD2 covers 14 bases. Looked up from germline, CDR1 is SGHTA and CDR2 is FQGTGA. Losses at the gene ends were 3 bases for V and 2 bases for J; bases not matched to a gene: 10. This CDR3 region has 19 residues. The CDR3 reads CASSLGLAGVRPNTDTQYF. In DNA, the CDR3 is TGTGCCAGCAGCTTGGGACTAGCGGGAGTGAGGCCTAACACAGATACGCAGTATTTT.

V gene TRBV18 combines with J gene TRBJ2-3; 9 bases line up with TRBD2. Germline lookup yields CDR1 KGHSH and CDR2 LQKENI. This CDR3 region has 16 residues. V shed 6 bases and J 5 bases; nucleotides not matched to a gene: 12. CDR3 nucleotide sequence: TGTGCCAGCTCCCCCGCGGGGGGTAGCGGGAGAGATACGCAGTATTTT. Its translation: CASSPAGGSGRDTQYF.

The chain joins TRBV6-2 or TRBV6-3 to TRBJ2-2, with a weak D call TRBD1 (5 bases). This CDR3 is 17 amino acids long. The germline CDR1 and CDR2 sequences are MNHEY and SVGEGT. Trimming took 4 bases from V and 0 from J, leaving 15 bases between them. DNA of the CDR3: TGTGCCAGCAGTTGGAGTTATCGCAGGGCGAACACCGGGGAGCTGTTTTTT. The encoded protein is CASSWSYRRANTGELFF.

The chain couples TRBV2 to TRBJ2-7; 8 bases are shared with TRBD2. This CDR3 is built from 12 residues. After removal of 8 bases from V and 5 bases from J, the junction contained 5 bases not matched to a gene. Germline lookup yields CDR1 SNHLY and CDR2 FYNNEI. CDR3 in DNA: TGTGCCAGCCAAAAACTAGCGGACGAGCAGTACTTC. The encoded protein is CASQKLADEQYF.

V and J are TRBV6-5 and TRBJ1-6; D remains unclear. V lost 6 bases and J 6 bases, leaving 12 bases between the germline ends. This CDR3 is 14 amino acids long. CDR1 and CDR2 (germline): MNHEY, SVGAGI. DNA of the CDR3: TGTGCCAGCAGACCGTCCTTTAGTAATTCACCCCTCCACTTT. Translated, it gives CASRPSFSNSPLHF.

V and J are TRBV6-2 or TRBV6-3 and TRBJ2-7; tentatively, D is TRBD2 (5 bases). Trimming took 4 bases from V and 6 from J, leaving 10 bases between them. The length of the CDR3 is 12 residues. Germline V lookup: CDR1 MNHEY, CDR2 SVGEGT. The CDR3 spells CASSSDLIEQYF. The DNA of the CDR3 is TGTGCCAGCAGTTCGGACTTGATCGAGCAGTACTTC.

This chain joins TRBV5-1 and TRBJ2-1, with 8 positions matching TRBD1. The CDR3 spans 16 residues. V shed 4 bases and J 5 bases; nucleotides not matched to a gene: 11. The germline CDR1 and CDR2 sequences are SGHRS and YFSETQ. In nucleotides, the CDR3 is TGCGCCAGCAGCCTACTTCGGACAGGGTTGGACAATGAGCAGTTCTTC. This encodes CASSLLRTGLDNEQFF.

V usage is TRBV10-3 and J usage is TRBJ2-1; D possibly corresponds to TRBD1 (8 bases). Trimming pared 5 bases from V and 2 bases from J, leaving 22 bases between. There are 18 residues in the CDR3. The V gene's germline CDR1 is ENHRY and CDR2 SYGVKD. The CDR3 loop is CAISPHVEQGGPYNEQFF. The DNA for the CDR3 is TGTGCCATCAGTCCCCACGTAGAACAGGGGGGGCCCTACAATGAGCAGTTCTTC.

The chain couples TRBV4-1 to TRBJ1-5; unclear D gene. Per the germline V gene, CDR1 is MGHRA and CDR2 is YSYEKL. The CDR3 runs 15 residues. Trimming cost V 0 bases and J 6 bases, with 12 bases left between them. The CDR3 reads CASSQDLFSGQPQHF. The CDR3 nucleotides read TGCGCCAGCAGCCAAGATCTATTTTCGGGTCAGCCCCAGCATTTT.

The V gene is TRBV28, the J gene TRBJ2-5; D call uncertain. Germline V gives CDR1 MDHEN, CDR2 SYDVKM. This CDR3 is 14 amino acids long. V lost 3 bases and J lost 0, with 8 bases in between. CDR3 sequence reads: CASSFMTYQETQYF. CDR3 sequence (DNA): TGTGCCAGCAGTTTTATGACGTACCAAGAGACCCAGTACTTC.

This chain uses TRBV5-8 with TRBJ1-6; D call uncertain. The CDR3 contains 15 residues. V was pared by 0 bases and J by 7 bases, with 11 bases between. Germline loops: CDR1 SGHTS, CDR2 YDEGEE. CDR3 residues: CASSLGLQANSPLHF. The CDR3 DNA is TGTGCCAGCAGCTTGGGCCTTCAAGCCAATTCACCCCTCCACTTT. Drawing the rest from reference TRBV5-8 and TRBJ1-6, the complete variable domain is EAGVTQSPTHLIKTRGQQATLRCSPISGHTSVYWYQQALGLGLQFLLWYDEGEERNRGNFPPRFSGRQFPNYSSELNVNALELEDSALYLCASSLGLQANSPLHFGNGTRLTVT.

The CDR3: CASSILGGPYEQYF. The CDR3 coding sequence is TGTGCCAGTAGTATCTTAGGTGGTCCCTACGAGCAGTACTTC. This chain uses TRBV19 with TRBJ2-7; D not resolved. Trimming stripped 3 bases from V and 2 bases from J, with 11 bases between. Germline lookup yields CDR1 LNHDA and CDR2 SQIVND (reference sequence). The CDR3 spans 14 residues.

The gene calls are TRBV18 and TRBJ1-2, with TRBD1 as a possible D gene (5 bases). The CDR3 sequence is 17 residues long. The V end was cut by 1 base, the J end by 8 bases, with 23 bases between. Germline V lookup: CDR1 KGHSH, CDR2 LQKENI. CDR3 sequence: CASSPLSGADFSFGYTF. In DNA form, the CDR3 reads TGTGCCAGCTCACCACTATCCGGGGCCGATTTTTCATTCGGCTACACCTTC.

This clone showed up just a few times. CDR3: CAWSVRSPSSPLHF. For the CDR3, the DNA is TGTGCCTGGAGTGTAAGGAGCCCTTCATCACCCCTCCACTTT. The genes are TRBV30 and TRBJ1-6; D remains unclear. The CDR3 is made up of 14 amino acids. Germline-derived CDR1 and CDR2 are GTSNPN and SVGIG (reference sequence). The ends were cut back, 0 bases at V and 10 bases at J, with 13 bases in the middle.

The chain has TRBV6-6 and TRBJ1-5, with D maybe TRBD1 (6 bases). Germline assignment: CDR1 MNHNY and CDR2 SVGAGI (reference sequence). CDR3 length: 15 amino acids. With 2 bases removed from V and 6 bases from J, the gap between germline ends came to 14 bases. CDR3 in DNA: TGTGCCAGCAGTTACCGGGGGCGACCCCCTCAGCCCCAGCATTTT. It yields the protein CASSYRGRPPQPQHF.

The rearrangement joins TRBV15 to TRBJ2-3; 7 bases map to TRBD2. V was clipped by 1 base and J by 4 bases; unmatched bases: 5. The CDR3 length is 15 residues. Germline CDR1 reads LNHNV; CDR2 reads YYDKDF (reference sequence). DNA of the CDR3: TGTGCCACCAGCAGAGTCGGTCTAGCGGCAGATACGCAGTATTTT. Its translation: CATSRVGLAADTQYF.